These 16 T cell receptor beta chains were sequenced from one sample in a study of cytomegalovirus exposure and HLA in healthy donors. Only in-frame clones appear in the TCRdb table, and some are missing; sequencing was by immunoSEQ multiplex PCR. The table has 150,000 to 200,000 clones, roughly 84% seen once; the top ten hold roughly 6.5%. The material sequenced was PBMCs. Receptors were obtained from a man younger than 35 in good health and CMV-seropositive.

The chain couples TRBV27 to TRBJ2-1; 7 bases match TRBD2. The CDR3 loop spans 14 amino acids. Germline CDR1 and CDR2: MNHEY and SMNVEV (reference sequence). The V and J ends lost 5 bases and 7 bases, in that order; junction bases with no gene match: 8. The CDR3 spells CASSRWGEGNEQFF. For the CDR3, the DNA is TGTGCCAGCAGTCGATGGGGGGAGGGAAATGAGCAGTTCTTC.

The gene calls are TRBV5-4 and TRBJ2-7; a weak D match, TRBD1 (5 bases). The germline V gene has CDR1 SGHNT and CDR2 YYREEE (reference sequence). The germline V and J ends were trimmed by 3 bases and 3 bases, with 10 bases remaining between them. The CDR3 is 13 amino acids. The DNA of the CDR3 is TGTGCCAGCAGCTCGCCCGACAGCTACGAGCAGTACTTC. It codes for CASSSPDSYEQYF.

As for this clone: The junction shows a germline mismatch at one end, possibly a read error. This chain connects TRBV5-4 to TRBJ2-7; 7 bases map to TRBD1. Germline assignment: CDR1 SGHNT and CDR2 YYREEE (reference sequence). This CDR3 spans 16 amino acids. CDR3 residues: CASSQVRDSGGYEQYF. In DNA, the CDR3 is TGCGCCAGCAGCCAAGTCAGGGACAGTGGAGGCTACGAGCAGTACTTC. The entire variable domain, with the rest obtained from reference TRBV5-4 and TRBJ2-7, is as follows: ETGVTQSPTHLIKTRGQQVTLRCSSQSGHNTVSWYQQALGQGPQFIFQYYREEENGRGNFPPRFSGLQFPNYSSELNVNALELDDSALYLCASSQVRDSGGYEQYFGPGTRLTVT.

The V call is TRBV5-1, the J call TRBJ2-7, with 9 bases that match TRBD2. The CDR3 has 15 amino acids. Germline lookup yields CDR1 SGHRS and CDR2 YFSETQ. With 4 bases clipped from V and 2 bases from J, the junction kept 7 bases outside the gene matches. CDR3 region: CASSEEGLAPYEQYF. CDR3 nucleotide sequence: TGCGCCAGCAGCGAGGAGGGACTAGCACCCTACGAGCAGTACTTC.

For the CDR3, the DNA is TGCAGCGCCGGACAGGGTAAGGGCAATGAGCAGTTCTTC. It yields the protein CSAGQGKGNEQFF. The chain uses TRBV29-1 and TRBJ2-1, with 8 bases that match TRBD1. J was trimmed by 6 bases and V by 7 bases; bases with no gene match: 8. Germline CDR1 is SQVTM and CDR2 is ANQGSEA. The CDR3 totals 13 residues.

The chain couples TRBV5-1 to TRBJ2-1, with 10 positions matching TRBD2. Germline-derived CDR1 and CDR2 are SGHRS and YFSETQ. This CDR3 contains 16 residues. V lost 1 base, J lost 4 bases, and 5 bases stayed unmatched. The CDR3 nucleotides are TGCGCCAGCAGCTTGACTAGCGGGGCCATATACAATGAGCAGTTCTTC. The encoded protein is CASSLTSGAIYNEQFF.

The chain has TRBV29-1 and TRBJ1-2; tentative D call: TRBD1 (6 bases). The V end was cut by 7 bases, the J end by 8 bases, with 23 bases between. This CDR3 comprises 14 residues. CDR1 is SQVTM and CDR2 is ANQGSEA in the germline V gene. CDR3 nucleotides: TGCAGCGGTGGGGAGGGGGACATTGGGAGAGGCTACACCTTC. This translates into CSGGEGDIGRGYTF.

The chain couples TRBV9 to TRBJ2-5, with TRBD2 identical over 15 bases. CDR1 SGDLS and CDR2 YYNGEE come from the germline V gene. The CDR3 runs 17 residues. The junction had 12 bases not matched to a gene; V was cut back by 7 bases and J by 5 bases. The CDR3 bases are TGTGCCAGCTCCGGGACTAGCGGGAGGCCTGGTGTGGAGACCCAGTACTTC. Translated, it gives CASSGTSGRPGVETQYF.

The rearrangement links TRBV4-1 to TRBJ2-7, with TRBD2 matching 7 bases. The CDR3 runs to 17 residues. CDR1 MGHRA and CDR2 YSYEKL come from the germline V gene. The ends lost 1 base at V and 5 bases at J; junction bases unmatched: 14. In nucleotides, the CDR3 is TGCGCCAGCAGCCAAGCCCCGGGGAGGGGCTTCGGCGACGAGCAGTACTTC. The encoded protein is CASSQAPGRGFGDEQYF.

The CDR3 region is CASSAPGLEETQYF. The CDR3, as DNA: TGTGCCAGCAGCGCACCGGGACTAGAAGAGACCCAGTACTTC. V is TRBV9 and J is TRBJ2-5; 8 bases line up with TRBD2. This CDR3 is built from 14 residues. With V trimmed by 3 bases and J by 3 bases, 4 bases remained unmatched. The germline gives CDR1 SGDLS, CDR2 YYNGEE.

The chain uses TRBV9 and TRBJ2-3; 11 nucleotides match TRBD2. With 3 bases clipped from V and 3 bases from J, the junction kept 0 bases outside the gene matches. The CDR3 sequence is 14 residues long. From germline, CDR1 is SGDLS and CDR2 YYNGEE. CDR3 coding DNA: TGTGCCAGCAGCGCTAGCGGGAGGACAGATACGCAGTATTTT. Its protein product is CASSASGRTDTQYF.

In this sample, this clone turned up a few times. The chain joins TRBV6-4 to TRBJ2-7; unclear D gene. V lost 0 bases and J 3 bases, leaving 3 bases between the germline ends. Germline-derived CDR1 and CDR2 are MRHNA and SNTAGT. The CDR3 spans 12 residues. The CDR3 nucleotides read TGTGCCAGCAGTGACTCGTACTACGAGCAGTACTTC. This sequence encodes CASSDSYYEQYF.

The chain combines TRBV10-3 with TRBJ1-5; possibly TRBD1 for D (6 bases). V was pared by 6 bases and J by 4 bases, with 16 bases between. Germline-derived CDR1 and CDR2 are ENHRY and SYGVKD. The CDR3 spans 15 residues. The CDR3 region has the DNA TGTGCCATCAGCGGGGAAGTAAGGGGGAATCAGCCCCAGCATTTT. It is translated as CAISGEVRGNQPQHF.

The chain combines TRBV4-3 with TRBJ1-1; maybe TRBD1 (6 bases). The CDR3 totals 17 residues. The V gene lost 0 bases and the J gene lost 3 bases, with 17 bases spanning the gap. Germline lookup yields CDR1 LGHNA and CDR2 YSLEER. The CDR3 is CASSQDQGSKSYTEAFF. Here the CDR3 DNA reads TGCGCCAGCAGCCAAGACCAGGGGTCGAAAAGTTACACTGAAGCTTTCTTT.

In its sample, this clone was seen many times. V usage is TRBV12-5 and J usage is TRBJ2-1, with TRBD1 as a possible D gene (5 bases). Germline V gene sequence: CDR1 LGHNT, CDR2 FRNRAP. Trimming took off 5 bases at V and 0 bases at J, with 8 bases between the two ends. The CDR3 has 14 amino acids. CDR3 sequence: CASGLDSSYNEQFF. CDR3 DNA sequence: TGTGCTAGTGGTCTTGACAGCTCCTACAATGAGCAGTTCTTC.

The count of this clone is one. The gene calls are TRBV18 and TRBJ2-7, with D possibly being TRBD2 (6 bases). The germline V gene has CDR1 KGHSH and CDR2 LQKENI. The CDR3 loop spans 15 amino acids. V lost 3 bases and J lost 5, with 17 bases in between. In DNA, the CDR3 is TGTGCCAGCTCACCCGGAGGGGATCTAACCAACGAGCAGTACTTC. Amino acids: CASSPGGDLTNEQYF.